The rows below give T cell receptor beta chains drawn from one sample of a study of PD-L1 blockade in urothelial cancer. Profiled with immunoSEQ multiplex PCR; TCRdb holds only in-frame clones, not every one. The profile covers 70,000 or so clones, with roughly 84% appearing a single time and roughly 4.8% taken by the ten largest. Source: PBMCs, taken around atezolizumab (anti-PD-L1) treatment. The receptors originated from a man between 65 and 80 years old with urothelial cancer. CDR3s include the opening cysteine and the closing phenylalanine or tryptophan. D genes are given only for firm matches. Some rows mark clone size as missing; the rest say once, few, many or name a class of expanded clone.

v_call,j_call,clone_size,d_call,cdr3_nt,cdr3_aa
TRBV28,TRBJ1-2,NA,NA,TGTGCCAGCATTGGAGCATCGTACTATGGCTACACCTTC,CASIGASYYGYTF
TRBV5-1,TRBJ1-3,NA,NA,TGCGCCAGCAGCGATGGAGGGTCTGGAAACACCATATATTTT,CASSDGGSGNTIYF
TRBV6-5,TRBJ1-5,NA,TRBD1,TGTGCCAGCAGTAGTACAGGGGGCAATCAGCCCCAGCATTTT,CASSSTGGNQPQHF
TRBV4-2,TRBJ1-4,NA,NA,TGTGCCAGCAGCCAAGTCAGGGGTGTTAATGAAAAACTGTTTTTT,CASSQVRGVNEKLFF
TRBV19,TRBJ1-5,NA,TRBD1,TGTGCCAGTAGTCCGGGGACAGGGTATAATCAGCCCCAGCATTTT,CASSPGTGYNQPQHF
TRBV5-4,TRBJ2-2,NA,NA,TGTGCCAGCAGCTCAATGGCTAGTTTGGTTACCGGGGAGCTGTTTTTT,CASSSMASLVTGELFF
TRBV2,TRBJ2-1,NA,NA,TGTGCCAGCAGGGACATGGACCTTCCGTTCTTC,CASRDMDLPFF
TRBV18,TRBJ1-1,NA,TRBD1,TGTGCCAGCTCACTTAACGGACAGGGGGCTGGAGCTTTCTTT,CASSLNGQGAGAFF
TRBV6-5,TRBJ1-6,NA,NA,TGTGCCAGCAGTTACAGCGCAAGATCTGATAATTCACCCCTCCACTTT,CASSYSARSDNSPLHF
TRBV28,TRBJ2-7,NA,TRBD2,TGTGCCAGCAGTCCCAGCGGGAGATTCTACGAGCAGTACTTC,CASSPSGRFYEQYF
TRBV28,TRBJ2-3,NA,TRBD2,TGTGCCAGCAGTGGGGGAGGGGTGTCAGATACGCAGTATTTT,CASSGGGVSDTQYF
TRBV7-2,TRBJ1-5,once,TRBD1,TGTGCCAGCAGCGTTGACAGGGTTCAGCCCCAGCATTTT,CASSVDRVQPQHF
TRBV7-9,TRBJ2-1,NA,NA,TGTGCCAGCAGCTTAAGCGCCGGGAACTACAATGAGCAGTTCTTC,CASSLSAGNYNEQFF
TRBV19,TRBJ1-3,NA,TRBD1,TGTGCCAGTAGTCCCGGCCGACAGGGTTCTGGAAACACCATATATTTT,CASSPGRQGSGNTIYF
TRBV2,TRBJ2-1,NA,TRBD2,TGTGCCAGCAGCCTGAGAGAGCGGGAGGGGGCACACAATGAGCAGTTCTTC,CASSLREREGAHNEQFF
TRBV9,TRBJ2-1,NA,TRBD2,TGTGCCAGCAGCGGACTAGCGGGAGAGTATGAGCAGTTCTTC,CASSGLAGEYEQFF
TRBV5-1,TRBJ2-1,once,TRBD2,TGCGCCAGCTGGGGTAGCGGGATCCAGTTCTTC,CASWGSGIQFF
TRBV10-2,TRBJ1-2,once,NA,TGCGCCAGCAGTGAGTTAAAAGGGGTTAGCGGCTACACCTTC,CASSELKGVSGYTF
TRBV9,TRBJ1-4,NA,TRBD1,TGTGCCAGCAGCGTCGACCCGGGGACAGGGGATGAAAAACTGTTTTTT,CASSVDPGTGDEKLFF
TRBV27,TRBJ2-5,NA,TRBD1,TGTGCCAGCAGTCCCTGGACAGGCCAAGAGACCCAGTACTTC,CASSPWTGQETQYF
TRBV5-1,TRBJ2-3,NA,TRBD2,TGCGCCAGCAGCCCTACAACTAGCGGCGTGGGTAGGGATACGCAGTATTTT,CASSPTTSGVGRDTQYF
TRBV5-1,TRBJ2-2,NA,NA,TGCGCCAGCAGCTTGTGGGGGGATGGCACCGGGGAGCTGTTTTTT,CASSLWGDGTGELFF
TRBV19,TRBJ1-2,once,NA,TGTGCCACCACTCCGGGGAACTATGGCTACACCTTC,CATTPGNYGYTF
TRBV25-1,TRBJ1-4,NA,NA,TGTGCCAGCAGTGAATCAGCCCCCTCAGGGAAACTGTTTTTT,CASSESAPSGKLFF
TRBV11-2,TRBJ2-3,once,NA,TGTGCCAGCAGCTTAGTCGCAGGGGTGGTGGATACGCAGTATTTT,CASSLVAGVVDTQYF
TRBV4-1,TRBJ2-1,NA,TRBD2,TGCGCCAGCAGCCAACCTAGGACTAGCGGTAACAATGAGCAGTTCTTC,CASSQPRTSGNNEQFF
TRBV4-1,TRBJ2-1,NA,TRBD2,TGCGCCAGCAGCCAAGAATTTTGGGGGACTAGCGGTAGGATGACCTACAATGAGCAGTTCTTC,CASSQEFWGTSGRMTYNEQFF
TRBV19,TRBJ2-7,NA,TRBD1,TGTGCCAGTAGTCCGGGACAGGGGGCGAACGAGCAGTACTTC,CASSPGQGANEQYF
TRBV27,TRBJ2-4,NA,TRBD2,TGTGCCAGCAGTACATTAGCGGGAGGTGGAAGGGCAGCCAAAAACATTCAGTACTTC,CASSTLAGGGRAAKNIQYF
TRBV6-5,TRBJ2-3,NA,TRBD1,TGTGCCAGCACTGCACAGGGGGCTCGAACAGATACGCAGTATTTT,CASTAQGARTDTQYF
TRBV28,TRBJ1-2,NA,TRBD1,TGTGCCAGCAGGCCCGACAGGGGGCGAAACTATGGCTACACCTTC,CASRPDRGRNYGYTF